These 27 T cell receptor beta chains were all obtained from the same sample, sequenced in a study of shared clonotypes between healthy human individuals. TCRdb's copy holds only in-frame clones and misses some; the assay was immunoSEQ multiplex PCR. The table has roughly 2 million clones, approximately 95% seen once. What was sequenced was naive CD4+ T cells sorted from blood. Noted subset: CD45RA+ positively selected. The receptors were gathered from a man younger than 35 in good health.

In the case of this clone: Other DNA sequences in the same sample also yield this CDR3. V gene TRBV27 combines with J gene TRBJ1-1; D gene ambiguous. The CDR3 length is 13 residues. V dropped 3 bases and J dropped 1 base, with 6 bases sitting between them. In germline, CDR1 is MNHEY, CDR2 SMNVEV (reference sequence). CDR3 in amino acids: CASSLRENTEAFF. CDR3 nucleotides: TGTGCCAGCAGTTTGAGGGAGAACACTGAAGCTTTCTTT.

This clone was picked up one time. The chain couples TRBV7-9 to TRBJ2-1; 8 positions agree with TRBD2. The CDR3 covers 15 residues. The V gene's germline CDR1 is SEHNR and CDR2 FQNEAQ (reference sequence). The J segment lost 3 bases and the V segment lost 6 bases, leaving 7 bases of the junction unmatched. CDR3 DNA: TGTGCCAGCAGACCGAGCGGGAGACGCTACAATGAGCAGTTCTTC. Translation gives CASRPSGRRYNEQFF.

With respect to this clone: Other DNA sequences in this specimen translate into the identical CDR3. V and J are TRBV2 and TRBJ2-5; a possible D gene is TRBD2 (6 bases). With 3 bases removed from V and 2 bases from J, the gap between germline ends came to 10 bases. The CDR3 loop spans 14 amino acids. CDR1 and CDR2 from the germline V gene are SNHLY and FYNNEI. The CDR3 sequence is CASSDSRGQETQYF. In DNA, the CDR3 is TGTGCCAGCAGTGATTCCCGGGGGCAAGAGACCCAGTACTTC.

This clone was counted once. The CDR3 region has the DNA TGCAGCGTCGACAGGGGAGACACAGATACGCAGTATTTT. This codes for CSVDRGDTDTQYF. The chain has TRBV29-1 and TRBJ2-3; TRBD1 aligns across 8 bases. Germline V gene data show CDR1 as SQVTM and CDR2 as ANQGSEA. The V and J ends lost 6 bases and 2 bases, in that order; junction bases with no gene match: 4. The length of the CDR3 is 13 residues.

The chain joins TRBV4-1 to TRBJ2-1; D is tentatively TRBD1 or TRBD2 (5 bases each). Per germline, CDR1 MGHRA and CDR2 YSYEKL. The length of the CDR3 is 15 residues. Trimming left V 8 bases short and J 2 bases short, with 16 bases between. CDR3 nucleotide sequence: TGCGCCAGCGTCAGGGTAAGCGGAACCTACAATGAGCAGTTCTTC. Amino acids: CASVRVSGTYNEQFF.

The rearrangement links TRBV5-6 to TRBJ1-2; D is undetermined. The CDR3 spans 14 residues. Germline-derived CDR1 and CDR2 are SGHDT and YYEEEE. V lost 0 bases, J lost 5 bases, and 11 bases lay in between. CDR3 in amino acids: CASSLARLLYGYTF. The CDR3 region has the DNA TGTGCCAGCAGCTTGGCCAGGTTGCTGTATGGCTACACCTTC.

This rearrangement joins TRBV6-1 to TRBJ2-7, with 9 bases identical to TRBD2. Germline V lookup: CDR1 MNHNS, CDR2 SASEGT. The CDR3 consists of 13 residues. The trim removed 8 bases at V and 9 bases at J, leaving 11 bases unmatched. The DNA of the CDR3 is TGTGCCAGCGGGCTAGCGGGGTTTGTCGGGCAGTACTTC. It yields the protein CASGLAGFVGQYF.

The chain carries TRBV5-1 and TRBJ1-4; no clear D. Germline V lookup: CDR1 SGHRS, CDR2 YFSETQ. The CDR3 runs 15 residues. V lost 5 bases to trimming and J lost 8 bases, with 19 bases between them. This CDR3 is CASRRNTDFGEKLFF. CDR3 DNA: TGCGCCAGCAGACGGAACACAGATTTTGGAGAAAAACTGTTTTTT.

The chain employs TRBV21-1 and TRBJ1-5; the table's TRBD1 call for D was not verified on the DNA. TRBV21-1 has pseudogene status. CDR3 length: 17 residues. The CDR3 spells CASSKLPTGGGNQPQHF. CDR3 DNA: TGTGCCAGCAGCAAACTACCGACAGGGGGCGGCAATCAGCCCCAGCATTTT.

The gene calls are TRBV6-6 and TRBJ2-2, with a possible D match to TRBD1 (6 bases). The V and J ends lost 5 bases and 6 bases respectively, with 10 bases between them. The CDR3 totals 13 residues. Germline V CDR1 and CDR2: MNHNY, SVGAGI (reference sequence). DNA for the CDR3: TGTGCCAGCAGTACAGGGCTTCCCGGGGAGCTGTTTTTT. Translated, it gives CASSTGLPGELFF.

This chain links TRBV28 with TRBJ2-6; D perhaps matches TRBD1 (6 bases). CDR1 is MDHEN, CDR2 SYDVKM, per germline. The CDR3 contains 17 residues. The V and J ends lost 5 bases and 1 base respectively, with 15 bases between them. For the CDR3, the DNA is TGTGCCAGCAGTGGGAACAGGGAGAAGTCTGGGGCCAACGTCCTGACTTTC. This sequence encodes CASSGNREKSGANVLTF. The full variable domain, with the rest looked up from reference TRBV28 and TRBJ2-6, is DVKVTQSSRYLVKRTGEKVFLECVQDMDHENMFWYRQDPGLGLRLIYFSYDVKMKEKGDIPEGYSVSREKKERFSLILESASTNQTSMYLCASSGNREKSGANVLTFGAGSRLTVL.

As for this clone: The same CDR3 can be traced to other DNA sequences in this sample. The chain links TRBV5-1 to TRBJ2-3; tentative D call: TRBD2 (6 bases). Germline lookup yields CDR1 SGHRS and CDR2 YFSETQ. This CDR3 has 14 residues. V was shortened by 2 bases and J by 4 bases, with 11 bases between the two germline ends. The CDR3 nucleotides read TGCGCCAGCAGCTTAGGAGGGACCGCAGATACGCAGTATTTT. It encodes CASSLGGTADTQYF.

The chain couples TRBV5-4 to TRBJ1-1; 7 nucleotides match TRBD1. J gave up 3 bases and V 4 bases, and 3 bases lay outside the gene matches. The CDR3 runs 13 residues. Looked up from germline, CDR1 is SGHNT and CDR2 is YYREEE (reference sequence). The CDR3 sequence: CASSPRGDTEAFF. Written as DNA, the CDR3 is TGTGCCAGCAGCCCCAGGGGGGACACTGAAGCTTTCTTT.

CDR3 amino acids: CASSLKREGNNEQFF. As DNA, the CDR3 is TGTGCCAGCAGCTTGAAGCGGGAGGGCAACAATGAGCAGTTCTTC. This rearrangement joins TRBV5-4 to TRBJ2-1; TRBD2 matches 10 bases. Germline loops: CDR1 SGHNT, CDR2 YYREEE (reference sequence). CDR3 length equals 15 residues. V lost 1 base and J lost 5; bases outside the gene matches: 3.

This clone was seen just once. Other DNA sequences in this sample translate to the same CDR3. The chain has TRBV2 and TRBJ2-3, with D perhaps matching TRBD2 (6 bases). Trimming took off 3 bases at V and 2 bases at J, with 9 bases between the two ends. Germline CDR1 SNHLY, CDR2 FYNNEI. The CDR3 is 14 residues long. The CDR3 loop reads CASSEGLSTDTQYF. The CDR3 region has the DNA TGTGCCAGCAGTGAGGGACTTTCCACAGATACGCAGTATTTT.

The genes are TRBV28 and TRBJ1-5; TRBD1 matches 7 bases. CDR1 is MDHEN and CDR2 is SYDVKM in the germline V gene. This CDR3 region has 15 residues. The V and J ends lost 7 bases and 0 bases, in that order; junction bases with no gene match: 6. CDR3: CASTPQGSSNQPQHF. The CDR3 DNA is TGTGCCAGCACTCCACAGGGGAGTAGCAATCAGCCCCAGCATTTT.

The J gene is TRBJ2-1, the V gene TRBV10-3, with 13 bases identical to TRBD2. Unmatched junction bases numbered 11, after V lost 3 bases and J lost 9 bases. The CDR3 has 17 amino acids. Germline assignment: CDR1 ENHRY and CDR2 SYGVKD. Here the CDR3 DNA reads TGTGCCATCAGTGATCCAATGACTAGCGGGAGGTCGGTTGAGCAGTTCTTC. The encoded protein is CAISDPMTSGRSVEQFF.

About this clone: The same CDR3 arises from other DNA sequences in this sample as well. The chain employs TRBV5-4 and TRBJ1-1, with unresolved D. Looked up from germline, CDR1 is SGHNT and CDR2 is YYREEE (reference sequence). This CDR3 has 13 residues. The V end lost 0 bases, the J end lost 1 base, and 4 bases lay between the germline ends. The DNA of the CDR3 is TGTGCCAGCAGCTTGGAACGGAACACTGAAGCTTTCTTT. Translated, it gives CASSLERNTEAFF.

J is TRBJ2-7 and V is TRBV2; 7 bases agree with TRBD1. Germline CDR1 is SNHLY and CDR2 is FYNNEI. The CDR3 totals 14 residues. V shed 4 bases and J 4 bases; nucleotides not matched to a gene: 7. CDR3 sequence reads: CASSGLWTGYEQYF. The CDR3 region has the DNA TGTGCCAGCAGTGGACTCTGGACAGGTTACGAGCAGTACTTC.

V gene TRBV7-9 combines with J gene TRBJ1-2; D uncertain. Trimming stripped 0 bases from V and 8 bases from J, with 7 bases between. The CDR3 totals 12 residues. The germline gives CDR1 SEHNR, CDR2 FQNEAQ (reference sequence). The CDR3 DNA sequence: TGTGCCAGCAGCTTAGCAGTAGTCGGCTACACCTTC. Its translation: CASSLAVVGYTF. The full variable domain, in which reference TRBV7-9 and TRBJ1-2 provide the parts outside the CDR3, is DTGVSQNPRHKITKRGQNVTFRCDPISEHNRLYWYRQTLGQGPEFLTYFQNEAQLEKSRLLSDRFSAERPKGSFSTLEIQRTEQGDSAMYLCASSLAVVGYTFGSGTRLTVV.

V and J are TRBV5-1 and TRBJ2-3; TRBD2 matches at 11 bases. The CDR3 is 17 residues long. CDR1 and CDR2 (germline): SGHRS, YFSETQ. V trimming: 1 base; J trimming: 1 base; junction bases outside the gene matches: 5. CDR3 coding DNA: TGCGCCAGCAGCTTGCTAGCGGGGGGAATTGGCACAGATACGCAGTATTTT. Its translation is CASSLLAGGIGTDTQYF.

This CDR3 is CASSIQGVVVSPLHF. The CDR3 DNA follows: TGTGCCAGCAGTATACAGGGGGTGGTAGTTTCACCCCTCCACTTT. V gene TRBV6-5 combines with J gene TRBJ1-6; 8 nucleotides agree with TRBD1. CDR1 is MNHEY and CDR2 is SVGAGI in the germline V gene. This CDR3 has 15 amino acids. V lost 5 bases to trimming and J lost 9 bases; unmatched junction nucleotides: 9.

The chain joins TRBV30 to TRBJ2-1; D gene unclear. Trimming pared 3 bases from V and 0 bases from J, leaving 6 bases between. Germline CDR1 GTSNPN, CDR2 SVGIG (reference sequence). There are 13 residues in the CDR3. The CDR3 bases are TGTGCCTGGAGAACTAACTCCTACAATGAGCAGTTCTTC. This sequence encodes CAWRTNSYNEQFF.

V and J are TRBV7-9 and TRBJ1-1; possible D gene TRBD1, 5 bases. The germline V and J ends were trimmed by 1 base and 4 bases, with 10 bases remaining between them. This CDR3 comprises 14 residues. Looked up from germline, CDR1 is SEHNR and CDR2 is FQNEAQ (reference sequence). This chain's CDR3 is CASSLDGGATEAFF. The CDR3, as DNA: TGTGCCAGCAGCTTAGATGGGGGAGCCACTGAAGCTTTCTTT.

Only one count was recorded for this clone. The gene calls are TRBV15 and TRBJ2-7; D gene ambiguous. From germline, CDR1 is LNHNV and CDR2 YYDKDF (reference sequence). V was clipped by 1 base and J by 2 bases, with 15 bases between them. The CDR3 is made up of 16 amino acids. The CDR3 DNA follows: TGTGCCACCAGCAGAGGTACCACTTCTCTTCCCTACGAGCAGTACTTC. Amino acid sequence: CATSRGTTSLPYEQYF.

V gene TRBV18 combines with J gene TRBJ1-2; maybe TRBD1 (6 bases). The V and J ends lost 2 bases and 4 bases respectively, with 11 bases between them. This CDR3 contains 14 residues. Germline V CDR1 and CDR2: KGHSH, LQKENI. In DNA form, the CDR3 reads TGTGCCAGCTCACCAGACGGGACAAGCTATGGCTACACCTTC. This codes for CASSPDGTSYGYTF. Variable domain in full (rest from reference TRBV18 and TRBJ1-2): NAGVMQNPRHLVRRRGQEARLRCSPMKGHSHVYWYRQLPEEGLKFMVYLQKENIIDESGMPKERFSAEFPKEGPSILRIQQVVRGDSAAYFCASSPDGTSYGYTFGSGTRLTVV.

The chain combines TRBV11-2 with TRBJ1-4; possibly TRBD1 for D (5 bases). Germline assignment: CDR1 SGHAT and CDR2 FQNNGV. The CDR3 consists of 17 residues. Trimming removed 3 bases from V and 3 bases from J, with 17 bases in between. CDR3 in amino acids: CASSFFSGTAANEKLFF. CDR3 bases: TGTGCCAGCAGCTTCTTCTCCGGGACTGCCGCTAATGAAAAACTGTTTTTT.